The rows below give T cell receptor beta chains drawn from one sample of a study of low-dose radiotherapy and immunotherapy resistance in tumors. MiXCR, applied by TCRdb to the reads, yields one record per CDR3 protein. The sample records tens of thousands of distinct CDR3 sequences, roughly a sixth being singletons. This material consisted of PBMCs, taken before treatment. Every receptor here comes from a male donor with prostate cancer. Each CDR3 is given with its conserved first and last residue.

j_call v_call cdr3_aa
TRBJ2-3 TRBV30 CAWTSGANPRGTDTQYF
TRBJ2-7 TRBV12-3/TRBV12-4 CASRTRGSYEQYF
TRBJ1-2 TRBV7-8 CASSLEVGTAYGYTF
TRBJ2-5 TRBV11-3 CASSSDRVETQYF
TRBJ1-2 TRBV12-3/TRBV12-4 CASRKIGYGYTF
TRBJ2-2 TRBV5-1 CASSLAGAVGTGELFF
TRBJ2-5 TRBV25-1 CASSEDSYLETQYF
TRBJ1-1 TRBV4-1 CASSQGGNTEAFF
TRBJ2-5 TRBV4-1 CASSPLDERGASETQYF
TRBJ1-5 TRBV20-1 CSARDPTGGGDNQPQHF
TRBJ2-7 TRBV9 CASSVDPATYEQYF
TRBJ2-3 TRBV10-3 CAISEGLAGVTDTQYF
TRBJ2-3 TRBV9 CASCMSGGNTDTQYF
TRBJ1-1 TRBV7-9 CASSLSFGQGKGVTEAFF
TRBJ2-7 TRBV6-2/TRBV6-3 CASSLFNSYEQYF
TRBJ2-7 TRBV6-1 CASSGSRIKLESYEQYF
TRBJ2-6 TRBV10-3 CAISEFGGVERGANVLTF
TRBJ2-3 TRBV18 CASSPNGDTQYF
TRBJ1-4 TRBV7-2 CASRGKATNEKLFF
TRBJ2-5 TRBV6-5 CASSYSIGGPGSQYF
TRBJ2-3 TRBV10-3 CAISGSDTQYF
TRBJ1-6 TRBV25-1 CASRGDAVKINSPLHF
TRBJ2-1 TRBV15 CATSRAGQGASANEQFF
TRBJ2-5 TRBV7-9 CASSTGRSGFQETQYF
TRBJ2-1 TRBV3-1 CASSQDRGDHEQFF
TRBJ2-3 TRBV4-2 CASSPQSAGDHTDTQYF
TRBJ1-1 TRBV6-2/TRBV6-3 CASFMTGPEAFF
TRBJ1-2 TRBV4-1 CASGHNPDSRGNYGYTF
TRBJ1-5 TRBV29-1 CSVVVGGGDQPQHF